This TCR beta chain was identified during a study of CD8 T cells in Susac syndrome. The CDR3 has 15 amino acids. Germline lookup yields CDR1 SEHNR and CDR2 FQNEAQ (reference sequence). The V segment lost 5 bases and the J segment 5 bases; nucleotides outside the gene matches: 10. Peripheral blood CD8+ and CD4+ T cells were profiled by TCR beta sequencing. Controls were drawn from healthy donors and were matched for age and sex. Isolation of CD8+ and CD4+ T cells was performed negatively, whereas enrichment of TEMRA cells was done by FACS. This clonotype was recorded only once. Random-hexamer reverse transcription was applied to roughly 0.5 to 1 ug RNA. TCR beta CDR3 was amplified by immunoSEQ multiplex PCR. This amplification extended across 54 Vbeta and 13 Jbeta segments. Via MiXCR, TCRdb re-called the immunoSEQ multiplex PCR reads, giving one row per CDR3 protein. The table lists under 200,000 distinct CDR3 sequences, 85% to 95% of them singletons, with 0.1% in the top ten.

This TCR was recovered from a human donor in good health. The sample consisted of CD4+ T cells from PBMCs. The chain couples TRBV7-9 to TRBJ1-2, with TRBD1 matching over 8 bases. This chain's CDR3 is CASSPVQGAGYGYTF. Here the CDR3 DNA reads TGTGCCAGCAGCCCAGTCCAGGGGGCTGGGTATGGCTACACCTTC.